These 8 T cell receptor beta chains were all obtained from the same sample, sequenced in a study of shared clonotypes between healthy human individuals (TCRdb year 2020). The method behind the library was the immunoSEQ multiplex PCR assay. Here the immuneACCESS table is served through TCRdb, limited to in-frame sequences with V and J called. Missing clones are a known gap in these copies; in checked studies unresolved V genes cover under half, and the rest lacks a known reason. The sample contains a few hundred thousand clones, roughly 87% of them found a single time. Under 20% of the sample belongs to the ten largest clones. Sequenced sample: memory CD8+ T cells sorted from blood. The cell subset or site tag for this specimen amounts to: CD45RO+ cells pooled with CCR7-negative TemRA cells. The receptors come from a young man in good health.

CDR3 amino acids: CASSFSFRGEQNNEQFF. CDR3 bases: TGCGCCAGCAGCTTTTCGTTCCGGGGGGAGCAGAACAATGAGCAGTTCTTC. This chain joins TRBV5-1 and TRBJ2-1; 7 positions match TRBD2. Germline values: CDR1 SGHRS, CDR2 YFSETQ. The CDR3 has 17 amino acids. J was trimmed by 5 bases and V by 2 bases; bases with no gene match: 13.

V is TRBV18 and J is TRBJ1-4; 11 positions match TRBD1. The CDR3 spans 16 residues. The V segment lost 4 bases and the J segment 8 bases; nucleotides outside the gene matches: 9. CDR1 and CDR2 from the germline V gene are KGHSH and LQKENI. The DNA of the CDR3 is TGTGCCAGCTCACTACGGACAGGGGGCCGGCGGGAAAAACTGTTTTTT. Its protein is CASSLRTGGRREKLFF.

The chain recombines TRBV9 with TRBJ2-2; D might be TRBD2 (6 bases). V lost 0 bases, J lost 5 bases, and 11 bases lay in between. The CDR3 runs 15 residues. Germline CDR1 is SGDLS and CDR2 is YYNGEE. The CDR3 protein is CASSVVGRGTGELFF. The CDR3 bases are TGTGCCAGCAGCGTAGTCGGACGGGGGACCGGGGAGCTGTTTTTT.

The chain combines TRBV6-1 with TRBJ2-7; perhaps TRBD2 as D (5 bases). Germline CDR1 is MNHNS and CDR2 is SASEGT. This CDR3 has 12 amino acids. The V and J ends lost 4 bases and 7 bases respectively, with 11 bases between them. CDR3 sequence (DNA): TGTGCCAGCAGTGTATGGGGAGATGAGCAGTACTTC. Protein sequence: CASSVWGDEQYF.

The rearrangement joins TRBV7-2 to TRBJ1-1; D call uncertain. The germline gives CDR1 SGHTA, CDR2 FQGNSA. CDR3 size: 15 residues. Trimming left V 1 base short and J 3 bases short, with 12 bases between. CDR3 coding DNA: TGTGCCAGCAGCTTAGTCGGCAGGAGGGACACTGAAGCTTTCTTT. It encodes CASSLVGRRDTEAFF. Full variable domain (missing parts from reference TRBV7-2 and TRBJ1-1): GAGVSQSPSNKVTEKGKDVELRCDPISGHTALYWYRQSLGQGLEFLIYFQGNSAPDKSGLPSDRFSAERTGGSVSTLTIQRTQQEDSAVYLCASSLVGRRDTEAFFGQGTRLTVV.

CDR3 nucleotide sequence: TGTGCCAGTAGTATTGAAATGGTCAGGAGGGGCTCTACCTACGAGCAGTACTTC. This translates into CASSIEMVRRGSTYEQYF. The chain employs TRBV19 and TRBJ2-7, with a tentative D call TRBD2 (6 bases). Between the trimmed V and J ends, which lost 3 bases and 2 bases, there was a span of 23 bases. Germline V gene sequence: CDR1 LNHDA, CDR2 SQIVND (reference sequence). The CDR3 consists of 18 residues.

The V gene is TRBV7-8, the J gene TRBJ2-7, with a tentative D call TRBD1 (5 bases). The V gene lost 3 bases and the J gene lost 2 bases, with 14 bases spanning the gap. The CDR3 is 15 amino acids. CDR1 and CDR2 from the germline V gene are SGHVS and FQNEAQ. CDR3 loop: CASSFEWGSTYEQYF. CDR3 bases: TGTGCCAGCAGCTTCGAGTGGGGCTCGACCTACGAGCAGTACTTC.

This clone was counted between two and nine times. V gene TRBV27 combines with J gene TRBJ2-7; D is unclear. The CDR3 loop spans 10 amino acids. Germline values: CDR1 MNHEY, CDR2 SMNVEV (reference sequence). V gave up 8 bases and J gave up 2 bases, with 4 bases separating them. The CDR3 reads CASGAYEQYF. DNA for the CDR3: TGTGCCAGCGGAGCCTACGAGCAGTACTTC.